This is a list of T cell receptor beta chains from one sample in a study of T cells in localized non-small cell lung cancer. Produced via immunoSEQ multiplex PCR; TCRdb's table is partial and in-frame only. Of more than 70,000 clones listed, 84% are singletons. The specimen comprised peripheral blood, sampled before any cancer treatment. Source of these receptors: a man between 40 and 70 years old with stage I lung adenocarcinoma. Each CDR3 is given with its conserved first and last residue. D genes are given only for firm matches. Clone size is shown for a subset of rows, as once, few, many or a class of expanded clone.

size,J,D,V,DNA,CDR3
NA,TRBJ1-6,NA,TRBV19,TGTGCCACCGTTGACAGAGGCAATTCACCCCTCCACTTT,CATVDRGNSPLHF
NA,TRBJ1-1,NA,TRBV5-4,TGTGCCAGCAGCTTGATGGCAGTCGCTTTCTCGAACACTGAAGCTTTCTTT,CASSLMAVAFSNTEAFF
NA,TRBJ1-2,TRBD1,TRBV7-3,TGTGCCAGCAGCCTCGATGGGACAGCCTATGGCTACACCTTC,CASSLDGTAYGYTF
NA,TRBJ1-5,NA,TRBV28,TGTGCCAGCAGTTTCCTTGCCGCGGTTATCAATCAGCCCCAGCATTTT,CASSFLAAVINQPQHF
NA,TRBJ1-1,NA,TRBV28,TGTGCCAGCAGAATTAGGCTTCAAGCTTTCTTT,CASRIRLQAFF
NA,TRBJ2-1,TRBD2,TRBV7-3,TGTGCCAGCAGCCCCGGGCCCGGGACTAGTATACGCAATGAGCAGTTCTTC,CASSPGPGTSIRNEQFF
NA,TRBJ2-4,NA,TRBV5-7,TGTGCCAGCAGCTCCAGGTTCTGGGCGTCCGTCCACAAAAACATTCAGTACTTC,CASSSRFWASVHKNIQYF
NA,TRBJ2-5,NA,TRBV9,TGTGCCAGCAGCGTAGGCGATAGCTCGTACCAAGAGACCCAGTACTTC,CASSVGDSSYQETQYF
NA,TRBJ1-5,TRBD1,TRBV18,TGTGCCAGCTCCGGGACAGGGCAAATCAATCAGCCCCAGCATTTT,CASSGTGQINQPQHF
few,TRBJ1-6,NA,TRBV5-1,TGCGCCAGCAGCACAAGGGGTGACTCACCCCTCCACTTT,CASSTRGDSPLHF
NA,TRBJ2-5,NA,TRBV21-1,TGTGCCAGCAGCAAAGTAGGCAAGCAAGAGACCCAGTACTTC,CASSKVGKQETQYF
NA,TRBJ1-2,TRBD1,TRBV7-9,TGTGCCAGCAGCCCTACCGGACAGGGGACATATAACTATGGCTACACCTTC,CASSPTGQGTYNYGYTF
NA,TRBJ2-7,NA,TRBV19,TGTGCCAGTAGTATAACGAGGACTTACTCCTACGAGCAGTACTTC,CASSITRTYSYEQYF
NA,TRBJ2-7,TRBD1,TRBV2,TGTGCCAGCAGTGTGACCCGGACAGGGGAGAACTACGAGCAGTACTTC,CASSVTRTGENYEQYF
NA,TRBJ1-5,NA,TRBV27,TGTGCCAGCAGTATCAGAGGGAGTAGCAATCAGCCCCAGCATTTT,CASSIRGSSNQPQHF
few,TRBJ2-2,NA,TRBV5-4,TGTGCCAGCAGCTTCGGACAGCTGAACACCGGGGAGCTGTTTTTT,CASSFGQLNTGELFF
once,TRBJ1-1,TRBD1,TRBV29-1,TGCAGCTCATTGAGGGGGCACAACACTGAAGCTTTCTTT,CSSLRGHNTEAFF
NA,TRBJ2-1,TRBD2,TRBV10-2,TGCGCCAGCAGTGAGTTACTAGCGGGAGTGTCCAATGAGCAGTTCTTC,CASSELLAGVSNEQFF
NA,TRBJ1-5,TRBD1,TRBV28,TGTGCCAGCACCCCCCTGCAGGGGGGGTTCAGTAATAAGCATTTT,CASTPLQGGFSNKHF
few,TRBJ1-5,NA,TRBV30,TGTGCCTGGAGTGTAGGGCCGCTAAGCAATCAGCCCCAGCATTTT,CAWSVGPLSNQPQHF
NA,TRBJ2-7,NA,TRBV11-2,TGTGCCAGCAGCCCCAATAACAGACCGAGGACGGAGGCCTACGAGCAGTACTTC,CASSPNNRPRTEAYEQYF
NA,TRBJ1-1,NA,TRBV15,TGTGCCACCAGCAGAGACGGACGCCAGAACACTGAAGCTTTCTTT,CATSRDGRQNTEAFF
NA,TRBJ1-2,NA,TRBV9,TGTGCCAGCAGCGGGCGTGGGAGGGGGAACGATGGCTACACCTTC,CASSGRGRGNDGYTF
NA,TRBJ1-1,NA,TRBV9,TGTGCCAGCAGCGTAGGGGGTTGGACTGAAGCTTTCTTT,CASSVGGWTEAFF
once,TRBJ2-3,TRBD2,TRBV4-3,TGCGCCAGCAGCCAAGATCGCTCTAGCGGGGGCCTAGGGTATACGCAGTATTTT,CASSQDRSSGGLGYTQYF
NA,TRBJ2-5,TRBD1,TRBV30,TGTGCCTGGAGTGTCGCTCTCAGGGGGCAAGAGACCCAGTACTTC,CAWSVALRGQETQYF
NA,TRBJ1-2,NA,TRBV19,TGTGCCAGTAGTATCTTAGTGGCGATCTATGGCTACACCTTC,CASSILVAIYGYTF
NA,TRBJ2-1,NA,TRBV18,TGTGCCAGCTCACCAACAGGGAACTCCTACAATGAGCAGTTCTTC,CASSPTGNSYNEQFF
NA,TRBJ1-5,NA,TRBV2,TGTGCCAGCAGTGAAGACTACCCCGGGACAATTAAGGACCAGCCCCAGCATTTT,CASSEDYPGTIKDQPQHF
once,TRBJ1-5,TRBD1,TRBV19,TGTGCCAGTAGGCGGGGGACAGCCGAGAATCAGCCCCAGCATTTT,CASRRGTAENQPQHF
NA,TRBJ2-2,NA,TRBV5-4,TGTGCCAGCAGCTTGGGCGCAGGCCGGGGAACCGGGGAGCTGTTTTTT,CASSLGAGRGTGELFF
NA,TRBJ2-5,TRBD1,TRBV18,TGTGCCAGCTCACCACCTAATCAACAGGGGATGAAGACCCAGTACTTC,CASSPPNQQGMKTQYF
NA,TRBJ2-7,NA,TRBV4-1,TGCGCCAGCAGCCAAGAAGGAGTCTACGAGCAGTACTTC,CASSQEGVYEQYF
NA,TRBJ2-7,TRBD2,TRBV27,TGTGCCAGCAGTTTAGATGATAATTGGCGGGAGGGCCTGAACTTC,CASSLDDNWREGLNF
NA,TRBJ1-1,NA,TRBV18,TGTGCCAGCTCACCCTCCGTCCAAGGGAACACTGAAGCTTTCTTT,CASSPSVQGNTEAFF
NA,TRBJ2-1,TRBD2,TRBV29-1,TGCAGCGTTGAGGCCTCAACTAGCGGGAGACGCTTCTTC,CSVEASTSGRRFF
once,TRBJ2-5,TRBD2,TRBV5-4,TGTGCCAGCAGCCTAAGACTAGCGGTTAGTCAAGAGACCCAGTACTTC,CASSLRLAVSQETQYF
NA,TRBJ1-2,NA,TRBV21-1,TGTGCCAGCAGCAAAAGGCCCCGTTTCCCCCCAGGCGATGGCTACACCTTC,CASSKRPRFPPGDGYTF